This record concerns one T cell receptor (beta chain) sequence. This clone's antigen is unknown. Base quality data are lacking; no much larger clone is found one base away. Whole blood was collected in K2EDTA tubes by collaborating institutions according to the institutions' own protocols. Collaborator samples were shipped for TCRbeta analysis as frozen whole blood, isolated PBMCs, or DNA extracted from either sample type. The entry originates in a study of blood T cell repertoires in COVID-19 (dated by TCRdb to about 2020). Some background on the complete study: The collaborator samples originated in the United States, Italy and Spain and spanned the acute and convalescent phases of COVID-19. The material from the prospective study consisted of cDNA or gDNA derived from T cells, B-cell-depleted T cells, or PBMCs. Deeply sampled blood TCRbeta repertoires from subjects exposed to, actively infected with, or recovered from COVID-19 were included in the dataset. The repertoires were made available in a free public database intended to serve as a resource for research on the immune response to SARS-CoV-2. The samples were drawn from two sources: the first 160 participants of the ongoing ImmuneRACE study, and fewer than 1,500 subjects contributed by 6 global collaborators. Nearly every sample came with metadata listing a de-identified subject ID, COVID-19 status, age in years and sex. Where HLA class I and class II types were available, the types were taken from metadata supplied by the sample provider, not from assay-based typing.

The immunoSEQ Assay, a bias-controlled multiplex PCR, was used to amplify TCRbeta CDR3 regions from genomic DNA. Under the source paper's analysis protocol: The number of nucleated cells in each sample was estimated from the amplification of reference gene primers within the assay. To quantify the absolute abundance of each unique TCRbeta CDR3 rearrangement, sequence reads were collapsed and filtered. For each sample, productive Simpson clonality was calculated as the square root of Simpson's diversity index over productive rearrangements. Drawn from immuneACCESS, this table holds only the in-frame rearrangements with V and J called that TCRdb kept. Clones are partly lost; checked studies trace under half to an unresolved V gene and leave the rest unexplained. The V and J calls and clone size were taken over from that table, and D and trimming were inferred from the DNA. The sample data list 99,000 or so clones, and approximately 83% of these were observed just once. Jointly, the top ten make up 2.5% to 4% of the sample.

The CDR3 goes from the cysteine to the phenylalanine over 12 residues. Left in the record is the CDR3 DNA by itself, 36 bases read in frame from the first base. Via the germline V gene (reference sequence), CDR1 is SEHNR and CDR2 FQNEAQ. Trimming removed 7 bases from V and 8 bases from J, leaving 14 bases between the germline ends. The paper as a whole reports these results and caveats: How much clinical and demographic metadata was included differed by source and by participant, and the metadata was provided uncurated.

Recombination linked TRBV7-9 to TRBJ1-1; the D gene is perhaps TRBD1, on 6 matching bases. This clonotype originated in a woman of 80 years or more with active or convalescent COVID-19. Sequencing was performed on peripheral blood. CDR3 sequence: CASNPGTPEAFF. The DNA sequence is given as TGTGCCAGCAACCCCGGGACACCCGAAGCTTTCTTT.